One sample yielded the 2 T cell receptor beta chains listed below, sequenced in a study of T cells in Graves' hyperthyroidism and ophthalmopathy. RNA transcripts served as the template for amplifying TCR beta CDR3 regions. First-round RT-PCR of the TCR CDR3 relied on the HTBI primer set. TCRdb reprocessed the multiplex PCR reads via MiXCR and lists one record per CDR3 protein. The sample has 800,000 or so distinct CDR3 sequences, around 39% seen once; the top ten hold approximately 8.7%. Sequences were obtained from blood. The receptors come from a man aged 18 to 30 with Graves' hyperthyroidism.

The chain couples TRBV12-3 or TRBV12-4 to TRBJ1-2, with D maybe TRBD1 (6 bases). V lost 3 bases and J lost 4, with 15 bases in between. This CDR3 comprises 15 residues. The CDR3 here is CASSLNEQQGYGYTF. In DNA form, the CDR3 reads TGTGCCAGCAGTTTGAATGAGCAACAGGGCTATGGCTACACCTTC.

This clonotype was found many times. This chain uses TRBV7-2 with TRBJ1-6; 10 positions agree with TRBD1. V was pared by 3 bases and J by 10 bases, with 9 bases of the junction left unmatched. This CDR3 contains 16 residues. Germline CDR1 is SGHTA and CDR2 is FQGNSA. For the CDR3, the DNA is TGTGCCAGCAGCTTTGACCCGGGACAGGGGAAATCACCCCTCCACTTT. Translated, it gives CASSFDPGQGKSPLHF.